The 2 T cell receptor beta chains below were found in one sample sequenced in a study of CD4 and CD8 cells across lung adenocarcinoma regions. TCRdb ran MiXCR on the PCR reads and lists one entry per CDR3 protein. The table has approximately 8,700 distinct CDR3 sequences, roughly 50% seen once; the top ten hold around half. The source material was CD8+ T cells from the margin of a lung tumor. The receptors derive from a female donor with lung adenocarcinoma. The CD4 and CD8 labels of this study may be unreliable.

The chain employs TRBV10-3 and TRBJ2-1, with D uncertain. The J call may be mistaken, given a closer DNA end match to TRBJ2-7. This CDR3 is built from 13 residues. In germline, CDR1 is ENHRY, CDR2 SYGVKD. CDR3 sequence: CAIALGPSYEQYV. DNA of the CDR3: TGTGCCATCGCCCTGGGTCCCTCCTACGAGCAGTACGTC.

V is TRBV7-7 and J is TRBJ2-3; possible D gene TRBD2, 6 bases. The germline CDR1 and CDR2 sequences are SSHAT and FNYEAQ (reference sequence). This CDR3 contains 17 residues. Trimming removed 5 bases at V and 3 bases at J, with 21 bases between. This chain's CDR3 is CASSQSVGGGRTDTQYF. The CDR3 DNA is TGTGCCAGCAGCCAGAGCGTGGGGGGAGGAAGAACAGATACGCAGTATTTT.